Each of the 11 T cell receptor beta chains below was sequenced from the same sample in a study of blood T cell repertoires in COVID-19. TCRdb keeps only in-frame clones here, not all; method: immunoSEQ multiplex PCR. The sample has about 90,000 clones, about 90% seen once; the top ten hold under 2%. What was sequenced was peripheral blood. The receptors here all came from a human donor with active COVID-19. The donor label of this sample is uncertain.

For the CDR3, the DNA is TGTGCCAGCAACCCTTGGGGGCAGGGCACAGATACGCAGTATTTT. Encoded protein: CASNPWGQGTDTQYF. The gene calls are TRBV7-9 and TRBJ2-3; perhaps TRBD1 as D (6 bases). The CDR3 is 15 amino acids. Trimming removed 7 bases at V and 1 base at J, with 15 bases between. Germline CDR1 SEHNR, CDR2 FQNEAQ (reference sequence).

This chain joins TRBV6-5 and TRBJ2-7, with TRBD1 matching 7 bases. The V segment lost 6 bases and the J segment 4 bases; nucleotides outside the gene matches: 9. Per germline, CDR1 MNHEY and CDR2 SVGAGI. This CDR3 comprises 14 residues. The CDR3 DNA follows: TGTGCCAGCAGGGCAGACAGGGCCCCGTACGAGCAGTACTTC. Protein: CASRADRAPYEQYF.

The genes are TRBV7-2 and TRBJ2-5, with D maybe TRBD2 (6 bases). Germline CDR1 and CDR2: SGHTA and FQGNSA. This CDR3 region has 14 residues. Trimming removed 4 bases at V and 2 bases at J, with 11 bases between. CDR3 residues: CASSSTREQETQYF. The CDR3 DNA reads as TGTGCCAGCAGCTCGACTAGGGAACAAGAGACCCAGTACTTC.

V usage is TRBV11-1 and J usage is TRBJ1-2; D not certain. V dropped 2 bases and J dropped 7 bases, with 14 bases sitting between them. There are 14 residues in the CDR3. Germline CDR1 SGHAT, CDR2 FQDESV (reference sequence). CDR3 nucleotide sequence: TGTGCCAGCAGCTTAAGGAGTGCGAGGTCTGGCTACACCTTC. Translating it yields CASSLRSARSGYTF. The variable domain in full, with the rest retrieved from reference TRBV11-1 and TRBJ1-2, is EAEVAQSPRYKITEKSQAVAFWCDPISGHATLYWYRQILGQGPELLVQFQDESVVDDSQLPKDRFSAERLKGVDSTLKIQPAELGDSAMYLCASSLRSARSGYTFGSGTRLTVV.

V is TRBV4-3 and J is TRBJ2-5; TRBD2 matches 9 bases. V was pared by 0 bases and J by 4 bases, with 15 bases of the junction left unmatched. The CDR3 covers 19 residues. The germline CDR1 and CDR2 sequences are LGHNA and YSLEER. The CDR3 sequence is CASSQEVGLAGSSTETQYF. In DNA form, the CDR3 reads TGCGCCAGCAGCCAAGAAGTAGGGCTAGCGGGGAGCTCCACAGAGACCCAGTACTTC.

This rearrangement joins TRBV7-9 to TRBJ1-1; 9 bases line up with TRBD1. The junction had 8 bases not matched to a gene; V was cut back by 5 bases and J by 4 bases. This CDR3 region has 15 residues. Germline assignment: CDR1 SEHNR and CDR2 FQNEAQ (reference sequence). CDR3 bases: TGTGCCAGCAGCATCCCGGGACAGGGTACCACTGAAGCTTTCTTT. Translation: CASSIPGQGTTEAFF.

The CDR3 region has the DNA TGTGCCACCAGCACCGAGTGGGCAGGTCAGGGTGAAAAACTGTTTTTT. Translation: CATSTEWAGQGEKLFF. The chain couples TRBV15 to TRBJ1-4, with D perhaps matching TRBD1 (5 bases). V gave up 4 bases and J gave up 7 bases, with 19 bases separating them. The CDR3 has 16 amino acids. Germline values: CDR1 LNHNV, CDR2 YYDKDF (reference sequence).

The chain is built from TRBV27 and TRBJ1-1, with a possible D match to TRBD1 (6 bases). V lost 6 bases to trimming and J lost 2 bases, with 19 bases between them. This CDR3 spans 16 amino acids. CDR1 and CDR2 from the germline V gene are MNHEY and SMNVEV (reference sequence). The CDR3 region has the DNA TGTGCCAGCAGAACTATCGATACAGGGCTAAACACTGAAGCTTTCTTT. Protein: CASRTIDTGLNTEAFF.

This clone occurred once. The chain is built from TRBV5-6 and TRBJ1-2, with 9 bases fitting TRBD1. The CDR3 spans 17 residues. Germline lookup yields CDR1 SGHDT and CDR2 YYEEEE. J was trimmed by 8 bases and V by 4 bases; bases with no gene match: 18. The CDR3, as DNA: TGTGCCAGCAGCATAAGGGACAGGGACCCAACAGATGGGGGCTACACCTTC. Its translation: CASSIRDRDPTDGGYTF.

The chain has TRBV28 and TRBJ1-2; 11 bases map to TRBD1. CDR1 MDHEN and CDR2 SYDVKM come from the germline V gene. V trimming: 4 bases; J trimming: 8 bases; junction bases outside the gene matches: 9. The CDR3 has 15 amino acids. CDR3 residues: CASSWDRGRTRGYTF. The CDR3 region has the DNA TGTGCCAGCAGTTGGGACAGGGGGAGAACGCGCGGCTACACCTTC.

CDR3 residues: CASSLASGGVSYNEQFF. CDR3 bases: TGTGCCAGCAGCTTAGCGAGCGGGGGGGTGTCCTACAATGAGCAGTTCTTC. The rearrangement uses TRBV7-6 and TRBJ2-1; 10 positions match TRBD2. The CDR3 sequence is 17 residues long. CDR1 and CDR2 (germline): SGHVS, FNYEAQ. The trim removed 0 bases at V and 1 base at J, leaving 3 bases unmatched.